This entry lists 28 T cell receptor beta chains sequenced from one sample in a study of blood T cell repertoires in COVID-19. Sequencing used immunoSEQ multiplex PCR; TCRdb keeps in-frame clones, though not all of them. Of 350,000 or so clones in the sample, about 90% were seen once. Sequencing input: peripheral blood. These receptor sequences come from a man between 18 and 29 years old with active or convalescent COVID-19.

V and J are TRBV19 and TRBJ1-2; the match to TRBD1 covers 9 bases. V trimming: 6 bases; J trimming: 8 bases; junction bases outside the gene matches: 10. The CDR3 runs to 14 residues. The germline gives CDR1 LNHDA, CDR2 SQIVND (reference sequence). Written as DNA, the CDR3 is TGTGCCAGTAGCCGGGACAGGGAAATTGGGGGCTACACCTTC. Its protein product is CASSRDREIGGYTF.

The rearrangement joins TRBV7-9 to TRBJ2-1; the match to TRBD2 covers 13 bases. Germline CDR1 SEHNR, CDR2 FQNEAQ (reference sequence). The CDR3 spans 18 residues. The junction had 8 bases not matched to a gene; V was cut back by 4 bases and J by 2 bases. CDR3 sequence (DNA): TGTGCCAGCAGCTCCCGGACTAGCGGGGGCGGGACCTACAATGAGCAGTTCTTC. This translates into CASSSRTSGGGTYNEQFF.

V usage is TRBV29-1 and J usage is TRBJ2-5; a weak D match, TRBD1 (5 bases). The length of the CDR3 is 12 residues. Trimming removed 5 bases at V and 3 bases at J, with 10 bases between. Germline lookup yields CDR1 SQVTM and CDR2 ANQGSEA. For the CDR3, the DNA is TGCAGCGTTATCGGACAAGAAGAGACCCAGTACTTC. This translates into CSVIGQEETQYF.

This sequence joins TRBV7-2 and TRBJ1-6; 7 bases fit TRBD1. This CDR3 spans 15 amino acids. Germline V lookup: CDR1 SGHTA, CDR2 FQGNSA. The V segment lost 5 bases and the J segment 10 bases; nucleotides outside the gene matches: 11. CDR3 protein: CASSLVVTGWSPLHF. CDR3 DNA: TGTGCCAGCAGCCTGGTCGTGACAGGGTGGTCACCCCTCCACTTT.

This chain links TRBV19 with TRBJ2-7; the D gene is possibly TRBD1 (5 bases). The CDR3 is 14 amino acids. CDR1 is LNHDA, CDR2 SQIVND, per germline (reference sequence). With 1 base removed from V and 0 bases from J, the gap between germline ends came to 7 bases. CDR3 region: CASSIGRDSYEQYF. DNA for the CDR3: TGTGCCAGTAGTATAGGCAGGGACTCCTACGAGCAGTACTTC.

This clone came up a few times. The chain carries TRBV4-2 and TRBJ1-1; 8 bases fit TRBD1. CDR1 and CDR2 from the germline V gene are LGHNA and YNFKEQ. The junction had 4 bases not matched to a gene; V was cut back by 0 bases and J by 4 bases. This CDR3 is 15 amino acids long. The CDR3 nucleotides are TGTGCCAGCAGCCAAGATTTAGGGACAGGCACTGAAGCTTTCTTT. It translates to CASSQDLGTGTEAFF.

The gene calls are TRBV3-1 (or the pseudogene TRBV3-2) and TRBJ1-5; TRBD1 is a possible D gene (5 bases). This CDR3 contains 14 residues. Germline V gives CDR1 LGHDT, CDR2 YNNKEL (reference sequence). The V end was cut by 1 base, the J end by 10 bases, with 14 bases between. In DNA, the CDR3 is TGTGCCAGCAGCCAAGCGGGGGGGGTTTTACCCCAGCATTTT. Translating gives CASSQAGGVLPQHF.

V and J are TRBV28 and TRBJ2-7; TRBD1 might be the D (5 bases). The germline V gene has CDR1 MDHEN and CDR2 SYDVKM. V gave up 6 bases and J gave up 4 bases, with 10 bases separating them. The CDR3 extends over 12 amino acids. Here the CDR3 reads CASRSPGYEQYF. CDR3 sequence (DNA): TGTGCCAGCAGGTCGCCAGGGTACGAGCAGTACTTC.

The chain links TRBV4-1 to TRBJ1-1, with TRBD1 identical over 8 bases. Trimming cost V 1 base and J 6 bases; bases outside gene matches: 4. In germline, CDR1 is MGHRA, CDR2 YSYEKL. The CDR3 runs 14 residues. The CDR3 DNA is TGCGCCAGCAGCCAAGTCGACAGGGGAGCTGAAGCTTTCTTT. Translating gives CASSQVDRGAEAFF.

This chain joins TRBV28 and TRBJ1-2, with D uncertain. The length of the CDR3 is 14 residues. Germline V gene lookup returns CDR1 MDHEN and CDR2 SYDVKM. Trimming took 6 bases from V and 7 from J, leaving 18 bases between them. This chain's CDR3 is CASRVGTRLGGYTF. The CDR3 nucleotides are TGTGCCAGCAGGGTCGGCACCCGCCTAGGTGGCTACACCTTC.

The chain employs TRBV4-1 and TRBJ2-7, with 7 bases that match TRBD2. The J segment lost 7 bases and the V segment lost 6 bases, leaving 15 bases of the junction unmatched. Germline CDR1 MGHRA, CDR2 YSYEKL. This CDR3 spans 15 amino acids. This CDR3 is CASRLREGGAFEQYF. CDR3 coding DNA: TGCGCCAGCAGACTTAGAGAGGGAGGGGCGTTTGAGCAGTACTTC.

This chain uses TRBV7-2 with TRBJ2-7, with 8 bases identical to TRBD2. V lost 6 bases and J lost 4; bases outside the gene matches: 5. The CDR3 sequence is 13 residues long. Germline V gives CDR1 SGHTA, CDR2 FQGNSA. CDR3 bases: TGTGCCAGCAGAGGACTAGCTTTGTACGAGCAGTACTTC. Translated, it gives CASRGLALYEQYF.

The chain uses TRBV11-3 and TRBJ2-7, with a weak D call TRBD1 (6 bases). CDR3 length: 15 residues. The V gene lost 5 bases and the J gene lost 5 bases, with 19 bases spanning the gap. The germline V gene encodes CDR1 SGHNT and CDR2 YENEEA. The CDR3 spells CASSAQGLGYDEQYF. The CDR3 DNA sequence: TGTGCCAGCAGCGCACAGGGCCTGGGTTACGACGAGCAGTACTTC.

This rearrangement joins TRBV12-1 to TRBJ1-5. TRBV12-1 is given as a pseudogene. This CDR3 spans 11 amino acids. This CDR3 is CASFEGQPQHF. The CDR3, as DNA: TGTGCCAGCTTCGAGGGTCAGCCCCAGCATTTT.

This chain connects TRBV2 to TRBJ1-1, with TRBD1 matching over 7 bases. Looked up from germline, CDR1 is SNHLY and CDR2 is FYNNEI. With V trimmed by 7 bases and J by 11 bases, 10 bases remained unmatched. CDR3 length: 12 residues. The CDR3 reads CASTITGDLAFF. In DNA, the CDR3 is TGTGCCAGCACCATAACAGGGGATTTGGCTTTCTTT.

The chain has TRBV30 and TRBJ1-4, with 9 bases aligning to TRBD1. From germline, CDR1 is GTSNPN and CDR2 SVGIG (reference sequence). V was clipped by 5 bases and J by 0 bases; unmatched bases: 4. The CDR3 loop spans 15 amino acids. The CDR3 nucleotides are TGTGCCTGGGGGACAGGGTACGCAACTAATGAAAAACTGTTTTTT. Translation: CAWGTGYATNEKLFF.

The chain carries TRBV19 and TRBJ1-5; the D gene is possibly TRBD1 (6 bases). V dropped 5 bases and J dropped 4 bases, with 15 bases sitting between them. CDR1 and CDR2 from the germline V gene are LNHDA and SQIVND (reference sequence). This CDR3 has 15 amino acids. The DNA of the CDR3 is TGTGCCAGTAGTCCCCCCGACAGGCTAAATCAGCCCCAGCATTTT. Protein sequence: CASSPPDRLNQPQHF.

The rearrangement uses TRBV2 and TRBJ2-2, with a possible D match to TRBD1 (5 bases). V was trimmed by 4 bases and J by 4 bases, leaving 13 bases between them. There are 15 residues in the CDR3. Germline V gene data show CDR1 as SNHLY and CDR2 as FYNNEI. This chain's CDR3 is CASSVIGASTGELFF. CDR3 coding DNA: TGTGCCAGCAGTGTCATAGGGGCCAGCACCGGGGAGCTGTTTTTT.

V usage is TRBV6-5 and J usage is TRBJ1-1; 12 nucleotides align to TRBD1. The CDR3 extends over 15 amino acids. J lost 1 base, V lost 6 bases, and 3 bases had no gene match. Germline V CDR1 and CDR2: MNHEY, SVGAGI. The CDR3 nucleotides are TGTGCCAGCAGATCGGGACAGGGGGCGAACACTGAAGCTTTCTTT. Translation: CASRSGQGANTEAFF.

The gene calls are TRBV11-2 and TRBJ2-5; maybe TRBD1 (6 bases). Germline assignment: CDR1 SGHAT and CDR2 FQNNGV. Trimming removed 3 bases from V and 2 bases from J, with 7 bases in between. This CDR3 spans 13 amino acids. This CDR3 reads CASSFQGQETQYF. The CDR3 DNA reads as TGTGCCAGCAGCTTTCAGGGGCAAGAGACCCAGTACTTC.

V gene TRBV24-1 combines with J gene TRBJ1-5; the match to TRBD1 covers 8 bases. CDR1 and CDR2 from the germline V gene are KGHDR and SFDVKD. This CDR3 has 14 amino acids. Losses at the gene ends were 2 bases for V and 6 bases for J; bases not matched to a gene: 2. CDR3 sequence: CATSDSGGVQPQHF. The CDR3 region has the DNA TGTGCCACCAGTGATTCAGGGGGCGTTCAGCCCCAGCATTTT.

J is TRBJ1-5 and V is TRBV27; TRBD1 matches 9 bases. This CDR3 has 14 amino acids. Losses at the gene ends were 4 bases for V and 4 bases for J; bases not matched to a gene: 2. The V gene's germline CDR1 is MNHEY and CDR2 SMNVEV (reference sequence). The DNA for the CDR3 is TGTGCCAGCAGTTCGACAGGGGGAAATCAGCCCCAGCATTTT. Amino acid sequence: CASSSTGGNQPQHF.

This chain uses TRBV19 with TRBJ1-2; no clear D gene. Deletions cut 1 base from V and 7 bases from J, with 10 bases between. CDR1 LNHDA and CDR2 SQIVND come from the germline V gene (reference sequence). The CDR3 has 13 amino acids. The DNA for the CDR3 is TGTGCCAGTAGTATAGGGGCCAGTTTTGGCTACACCTTC. Its translation: CASSIGASFGYTF.

The chain carries TRBV9 and TRBJ2-1; maybe TRBD1 (7 bases). Germline V gives CDR1 SGDLS, CDR2 YYNGEE. This CDR3 is 13 amino acids long. The V end was cut by 2 bases, the J end by 7 bases, with 10 bases between. The DNA for the CDR3 is TGTGCCAGCAGCGTTGCAGGGGGGAATGAGCAGTTCTTC. This gives the protein CASSVAGGNEQFF.

The V and J genes are TRBV12-1 and TRBJ1-5. TRBV12-1 is given as a pseudogene. The CDR3 totals 18 residues. Written as DNA, the CDR3 is TGTGCCAGCAGTGGGCAGGGACTGGCTAAAACTAGCAATCAGCCCCAGCATTTT. Translating gives CASSGQGLAKTSNQPQHF.

V usage is TRBV5-8 and J usage is TRBJ1-4, with TRBD1 as a possible D gene (5 bases). V was pared by 4 bases and J by 8 bases, with 21 bases between. The CDR3 sequence is 16 residues long. Germline CDR1 SGHTS, CDR2 YDEGEE. The CDR3 region is CASSRRPGRAGEKLFF. CDR3 in DNA: TGTGCCAGCAGCCGTCGACCGGGACGGGCGGGGGAAAAACTGTTTTTT.

The chain couples TRBV5-1 to TRBJ1-1; 9 bases fit TRBD1. The CDR3 runs 17 residues. Trimming removed 3 bases from V and 0 bases from J; junction bases left unmatched: 9. The germline CDR1 and CDR2 sequences are SGHRS and YFSETQ. This chain's CDR3 is CASSSDRGRWVNTEAFF. CDR3 in DNA: TGCGCCAGCAGCTCGGACAGGGGAAGATGGGTGAACACTGAAGCTTTCTTT.

The chain recombines TRBV7-3 with TRBJ1-1; D not certain. The CDR3 contains 13 residues. V lost 5 bases and J 1 base, leaving 8 bases between the germline ends. Per the germline V gene, CDR1 is SGHTA and CDR2 is FQGTGA. CDR3 in DNA: TGTGCCAGCAGCCCGACAACGAACACTGAAGCTTTCTTT. Translation: CASSPTTNTEAFF.